This paragraph covers one T cell receptor beta chain sequence. Its antigen has not been determined. No clone much larger than this one lies a single base away; base qualities are absent. The data belong to a study of blood T cells in healthy people across ages (dated by TCRdb to about 2015). A note on the overall study: Template switching captured roughly one uniquely barcoded TCR beta cDNA molecule per two T cells in model experiments. The study measured age-related changes in TCR beta repertoire diversity using deep sequencing normalized with unique cDNA molecular identifiers. The donors were split into four age groups: young (average around 15 years), middle-aged (roughly 42), aged (more than 60) and long-lived (roughly 77). Two additional independent replicas of 1 million unique cDNA reads from the same blood draw were analyzed for two donors (one aged 18 to 29 and one aged 80 or older).

The approximately 39 donors, aged 6 to 90 years, were systemically healthy Caucasian individuals from Russia. Each donor gave around 9 milliliters of peripheral blood, collected into EDTA-treated Vacutainer tubes. PBMCs were isolated by Ficoll-Paque density-gradient centrifugation, with at least 6.5 million obtained per sample. Total RNA, at least 6 micrograms per sample, was extracted from PBMCs with Trizol reagent. Naive CD45RAhigh/CD27high T cell percentages were measured by flow cytometry on a PBMC aliquot from every donor. Libraries were made using 5' RACE. Instrument on record: Illumina HiSeq 2500. A second roughly 6 to 12 cycle PCR used a sample-barcoded 5' primer and a J-beta primer mix. A unique molecular identifier was introduced onto each TCR beta cDNA molecule by a template-switch 5' adaptor carrying 12 random nucleotides. Each sample yielded at least 2.5 million CDR3-containing paired-end reads. First-strand cDNA synthesis was performed from all RNA using the Mint cDNA synthesis kit, with priming by a TRBC-specific oligonucleotide. After uracil-DNA glycosylase treatment, a first 18-cycle PCR used universal primers M1SS and BC2_uni_R on all cDNA. From the authors' description of their analysis: Normalization of each sample was performed by random selection of 1 million high-quality reads, each carrying a distinct molecular identifier. Reads with shared molecular identifiers were discarded instead of being binned into consensus sequences. CDR3 identification, clonotype clustering and error correction used MiTCR with a Q25 quality threshold and the strictest error-elimination algorithm. A nonparametric unseen species model with Euler transformation was used to estimate lower-bound total TCR beta diversity. TCRdb cleaned the public reads at Q25 with fastp, built clones with MiXCR and kept in-frame beta chains. Merged by CDR3 protein, the rows form single entries marked with the most common genes and DNA. These V and J calls rely on TCRdb rather than the paper's analysis. Present in this sample are around 500,000 distinct CDR3 sequences, about 28% of which were seen just once. The ten top clones hold over 3.5% of the sample.

General conclusions and limits of the study: Because the CMV infection status of the donors was unknown, age-related changes in expanded clonotypes may potentially have been confounded. The percentage of naive T cells measured by flow cytometry correlated strongly with observed TCR beta diversity. Compared with the aged group, the long-lived group had more naive CD4+ T cells, fewer expanded clones and increased TCR diversity, suggesting age selection. Bulk unsorted PBMC profiling prevented conclusive comparison of naive and antigen-experienced compartments. Estimates of total diversity based on one million sequenced T cells were considered lower bounds and underestimates. As age increased, observed TCR beta diversity per million T cells dropped in a roughly linear way, and a significant reduction was already evident by age roughly 36.

CDR1 is given as SEHNR and CDR2 as FQNEAQ, both from the germline V gene (reference sequence). V is cut by 0 bases and J by 3 bases, and the space between the germline ends is 13 bases. From the cysteine up to the phenylalanine, the CDR3 has a length of 16 residues. Only the CDR3 part of the read is kept: 48 bases, read in frame from the first base. These data were also filed under a second study, of T cells of mothers and their children. As noted in the second study: The donors were nine systemically healthy Caucasian individuals, made up of three mothers and their six children. cDNA synthesis used all of the extracted RNA, with roughly 1.5 ug of RNA in each 15 ul reaction. In the second PCR, the M1S primer added sample barcodes and 2-4 random nucleotides. Over 9 million TCR beta CDR3 reads were obtained for each mother, and around 2.7 million reads were obtained for each child. Thymic selection similarly shapes TCR recombination output in related and unrelated pairs, with minor effect from inherited differences. Normalized repertoire overlap in related mother-child pairs was always slightly higher than in unrelated mother-child pairs, but the difference was never significant. Persistent microchimeric T cell clones were not detected, at a sensitivity of approximately 93 clones per million clonotypes. The study used deep NGS to compare TCR beta repertoires of mothers and children, seeking features distinguishing related mother-child pairs from unrelated individuals. Mothers averaged about 40 +/- 4 years of age and children averaged around 10 +/- 4 years. After adapters were ligated using NEBNext reagents, the libraries underwent 100+100 nt paired-end sequencing on an Illumina HiSeq 2000. To avoid cross-contamination, the mother libraries and the child libraries were prepared a month apart and sequenced in separate runs. Each donor had between roughly 450,000 and 2,300,000 distinct TCR beta clonotypes identified. Naive TCR beta clonotypes were estimated from low-frequency clonotypes matched to each donor's FACS-determined naive share, without sorting.

The chain uses TRBV7-9 and TRBJ2-3, with an unclear D gene assignment. The source is a boy aged 2-15 years in good health. Input material: blood. CDR3 sequence: CASSLAGGKTTDTQYF. At the DNA level, the sequence is TGTGCCAGCAGCTTAGCGGGCGGAAAAACAACAGATACGCAGTATTTT. The CDR3, completed at both ends by the reference TRBV7-9 and TRBJ2-3 genes, gives the full variable domain DTGVSQNPRHKITKRGQNVTFRCDPISEHNRLYWYRQTLGQGPEFLTYFQNEAQLEKSRLLSDRFSAERPKGSFSTLEIQRTEQGDSAMYLCASSLAGGKTTDTQYFGPGTRLTVL.